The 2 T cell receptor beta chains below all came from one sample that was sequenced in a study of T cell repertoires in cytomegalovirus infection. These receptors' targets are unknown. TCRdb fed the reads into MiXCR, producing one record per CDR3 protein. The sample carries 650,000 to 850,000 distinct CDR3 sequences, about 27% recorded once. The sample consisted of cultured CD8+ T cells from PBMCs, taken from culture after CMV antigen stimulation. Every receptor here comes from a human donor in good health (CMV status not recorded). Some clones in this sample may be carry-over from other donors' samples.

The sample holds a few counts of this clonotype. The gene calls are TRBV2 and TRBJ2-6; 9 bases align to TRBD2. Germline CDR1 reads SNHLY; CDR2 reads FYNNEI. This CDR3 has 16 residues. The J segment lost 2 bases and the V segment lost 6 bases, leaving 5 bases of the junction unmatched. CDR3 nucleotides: TGTGCCAGCAGCCGCCTAGCGGGGCCTGGGGCCAACGTCCTGACTTTC. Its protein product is CASSRLAGPGANVLTF.

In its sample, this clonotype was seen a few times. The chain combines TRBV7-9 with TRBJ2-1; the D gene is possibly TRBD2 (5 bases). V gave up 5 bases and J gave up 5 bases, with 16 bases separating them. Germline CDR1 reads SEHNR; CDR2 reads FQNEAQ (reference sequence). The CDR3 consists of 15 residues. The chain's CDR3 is CASSLQSGMDNEQFF. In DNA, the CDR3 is TGTGCCAGCAGCCTCCAGAGCGGTATGGACAATGAGCAGTTCTTC.